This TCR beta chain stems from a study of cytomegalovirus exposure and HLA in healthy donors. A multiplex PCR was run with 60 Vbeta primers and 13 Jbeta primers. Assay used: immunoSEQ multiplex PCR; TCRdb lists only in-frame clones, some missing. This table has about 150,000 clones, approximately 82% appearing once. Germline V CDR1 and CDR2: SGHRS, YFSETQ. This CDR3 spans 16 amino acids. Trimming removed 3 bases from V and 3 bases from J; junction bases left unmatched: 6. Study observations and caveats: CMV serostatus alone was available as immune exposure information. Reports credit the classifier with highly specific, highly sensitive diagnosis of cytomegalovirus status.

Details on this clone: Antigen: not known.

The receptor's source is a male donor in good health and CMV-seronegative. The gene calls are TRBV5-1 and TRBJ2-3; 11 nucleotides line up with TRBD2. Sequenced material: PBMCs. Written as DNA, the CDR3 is TGCGCCAGCAGCTGGGGACTAGCGGTAGGGACAGATACGCAGTATTTT. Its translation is CASSWGLAVGTDTQYF.